These 25 T cell receptor beta chains were all obtained from the same sample, sequenced in a study of T cell responses to AZD1222 COVID-19 vaccine. Data came from immunoSEQ multiplex PCR; TCRdb stores just in-frame clones and leaves some out. The profile covers 80,000 to 100,000 clones, with 75% to 90% appearing a single time and roughly 2.7% taken by the ten largest. The sample here was peripheral blood, taken 28 days after the second AZD1222 dose. All receptors come from an adult who received the AZD1222 COVID-19 vaccine.

The rearrangement links TRBV5-6 to TRBJ1-4; 7 bases are shared with TRBD1. This CDR3 spans 14 amino acids. Per germline, CDR1 SGHDT and CDR2 YYEEEE. The junction had 8 bases not matched to a gene; V was cut back by 4 bases and J by 8 bases. This CDR3 is CASSHTGVEEKLFF. The CDR3, as DNA: TGTGCCAGCAGCCACACAGGGGTGGAGGAAAAACTGTTTTTT.

The J gene is TRBJ1-1, the V gene TRBV6-5; weak D call: TRBD1 (5 bases). Germline lookup yields CDR1 MNHEY and CDR2 SVGAGI. Between the trimmed V and J ends, which lost 0 bases and 5 bases, there was a span of 13 bases. The CDR3 is 15 residues long. In nucleotides, the CDR3 is TGTGCCAGCAGTTACTCTGAGGGGCCGACGACTGAAGCTTTCTTT. It specifies CASSYSEGPTTEAFF.

V and J are TRBV30 and TRBJ1-6, with 7 nucleotides matching TRBD1. The CDR3 contains 13 residues. Trimming removed 5 bases from V and 6 bases from J; junction bases left unmatched: 4. Looked up from germline, CDR1 is GTSNPN and CDR2 is SVGIG (reference sequence). DNA of the CDR3: TGTGCCTGGGAAGGGACAGTTAATTCACCCCTCCACTTT. Residues: CAWEGTVNSPLHF.

The V call is TRBV6-5, the J call TRBJ2-3; 12 nucleotides line up with TRBD2. CDR3 size: 15 residues. CDR1 is MNHEY, CDR2 SVGAGI, per germline. V lost 5 bases to trimming and J lost 4 bases; unmatched junction nucleotides: 4. The CDR3 region has the DNA TGTGCCAGCAGTCGACTAGCGGGAGTCCCAGATACGCAGTATTTT. This gives the protein CASSRLAGVPDTQYF.

As regards this clone: This CDR3 fails to terminate in the conserved phenylalanine or tryptophan, so it likely reflects a read error. No DNA is shown, since the ends of the CDR3 on it are uncertain; the CDR3 is the one TCRdb lists. V gene TRBV20-1 combines with J gene TRBJ1-1; TRBD1, the table's D call, was not compared with the DNA. The CDR3 has 11 amino acids, counting both end residues. CDR1 and CDR2 (germline): DFQATT, SNEGSKA (reference sequence). This CDR3 reads CSARLTGGAVV.

CDR3 DNA sequence: TGCGCCAGCAGCTTGGGGACTAGCGGGAGGTGGAGGAATGAGCAGTTCTTC. Protein: CASSLGTSGRWRNEQFF. The V call is TRBV5-1, the J call TRBJ2-1; 14 nucleotides match TRBD2. Germline CDR1 SGHRS, CDR2 YFSETQ. The trim removed 0 bases at V and 7 bases at J, leaving 6 bases unmatched. The CDR3 is made up of 17 amino acids.

For the CDR3, the DNA is TGTGCCAGCAGCACCGGGGCATTTCGGGATGAGCAGTTCTTC. Encoded protein: CASSTGAFRDEQFF. The chain employs TRBV11-2 and TRBJ2-1; D assignment may be TRBD1 or TRBD2 (5 bases each). This CDR3 has 14 residues. V was cut by 5 bases and J by 8 bases, with 16 bases left in between. Germline V CDR1 and CDR2: SGHAT, FQNNGV.

This chain joins TRBV14 and TRBJ2-2; D is unresolved. Germline V CDR1 and CDR2: SGHDN, FVKESK. Trimming cost V 4 bases and J 3 bases, with 12 bases left between them. CDR3 length equals 15 residues. The CDR3 sequence: CASSPDELYTGELFF. In DNA, the CDR3 is TGTGCCAGCAGCCCGGACGAACTCTACACCGGGGAGCTGTTTTTT. Full variable domain (outside the CDR3, taken from reference TRBV14 and TRBJ2-2): EAGVTQFPSHSVIEKGQTVTLRCDPISGHDNLYWYRRVMGKEIKFLLHFVKESKQDESGMPNNRFLAERTGGTYSTLKVQPAELEDSGVYFCASSPDELYTGELFFGEGSRLTVL.

The rearrangement uses TRBV20-1 and TRBJ2-7; D remains unclear. Germline V gives CDR1 DFQATT, CDR2 SNEGSKA (reference sequence). The V gene lost 6 bases and the J gene lost 5 bases, with 11 bases spanning the gap. This CDR3 is 11 amino acids long. CDR3 amino acids: CSATKLNEQYF. The CDR3, as DNA: TGCAGTGCCACCAAATTGAACGAGCAGTACTTC.

The chain recombines TRBV6-2 or TRBV6-3 with TRBJ1-1; the D is unclear. CDR3 length: 13 amino acids. V lost 3 bases and J 5 bases, leaving 10 bases between the germline ends. Germline CDR1 MNHEY, CDR2 SVGEGT. In nucleotides, the CDR3 is TGTGCCAGCAGTTATAACCGGAGGACTGAAGCTTTCTTT. Its protein product is CASSYNRRTEAFF.

The V and J genes are TRBV14 and TRBJ1-1; D gene ambiguous. Trimming took 1 base from V and 8 from J, leaving 11 bases between them. The CDR3 covers 13 residues. CDR1 is SGHDN and CDR2 is FVKESK in the germline V gene. The CDR3 reads CASSQVSSGEAFF. CDR3 bases: TGTGCCAGCAGCCAAGTATCATCTGGCGAAGCTTTCTTT.

This clone was seen only a few times. The chain is built from TRBV11-2 and TRBJ1-1, with TRBD1 identical over 10 bases. J lost 1 base, V lost 2 bases, and 7 bases had no gene match. The CDR3 loop spans 17 amino acids. Germline V gene data show CDR1 as SGHAT and CDR2 as FQNNGV. Written as DNA, the CDR3 is TGTGCCAGCAGCTTACAGTATGGACAGGGGGAGAACACTGAAGCTTTCTTT. It codes for CASSLQYGQGENTEAFF. The whole variable domain, remainder taken from reference TRBV11-2 and TRBJ1-1, is EAGVAQSPRYKIIEKRQSVAFWCNPISGHATLYWYQQILGQGPKLLIQFQNNGVVDDSQLPKDRFSAERLKGVDSTLKIQPAKLEDSAVYLCASSLQYGQGENTEAFFGQGTRLTVV.

The V gene is TRBV18, the J gene TRBJ1-2; D is unclear. V lost 2 bases and J 6 bases, leaving 10 bases between the germline ends. CDR3 length: 13 amino acids. In germline, CDR1 is KGHSH, CDR2 LQKENI. The DNA for the CDR3 is TGTGCCAGCTCACCATTGGACGGACATGGCTACACCTTC. The encoded protein is CASSPLDGHGYTF.

This clone turned up a few times. The gene calls are TRBV3-1 (or the pseudogene TRBV3-2) and TRBJ2-3, with 10 bases that match TRBD2. The germline gives CDR1 LGHDT, CDR2 YNNKEL (reference sequence). V was pared by 0 bases and J by 5 bases, with 11 bases of the junction left unmatched. The CDR3 has 18 amino acids. In nucleotides, the CDR3 is TGTGCCAGCAGCCAAGACTGGGGAAGCGGGAGGGGGAGAGATACGCAGTATTTT. Amino acids: CASSQDWGSGRGRDTQYF.

This chain links TRBV5-1 with TRBJ1-6; D is uncertain. V shed 0 bases and J shed 11 bases, with 9 bases lying between them. Germline V gene lookup returns CDR1 SGHRS and CDR2 YFSETQ. This CDR3 is 13 amino acids long. The CDR3 DNA is TGCGCCAGCAGCTTGGACCTCACGGCACCCCTCCACTTT. Translated, it gives CASSLDLTAPLHF.

V usage is TRBV2 and J usage is TRBJ2-3; 7 nucleotides align to TRBD1. Trimming at V came to 11 bases and at J to 2 bases, leaving 10 bases not matched to a gene. The length of the CDR3 is 14 residues. Germline-derived CDR1 and CDR2 are SNHLY and FYNNEI. CDR3 protein: CADRSGTDTDTQYF. DNA for the CDR3: TGTGCCGACAGATCCGGGACAGACACAGATACGCAGTATTTT.

The CDR3 DNA sequence: TGTGCCAGCAGTCGAAACAGGGAAGGAAGCACTGAAGCTTTCTTT. Its translation: CASSRNREGSTEAFF. The rearrangement joins TRBV6-5 to TRBJ1-1, with TRBD1 as a possible D gene (6 bases). Between the trimmed V and J ends, which lost 5 bases and 4 bases, there was a span of 17 bases. The V gene's germline CDR1 is MNHEY and CDR2 SVGAGI. The CDR3 is made up of 15 amino acids.

J is TRBJ2-3 and V is TRBV3-1 (or the pseudogene TRBV3-2); either TRBD1 or TRBD2 may supply D (7 bases each). This CDR3 spans 18 amino acids. Trimming shortened V by 1 base and J by 2 bases, and 19 bases separated the two germline ends. Germline V gene lookup returns CDR1 LGHDT and CDR2 YNNKEL (reference sequence). DNA for the CDR3: TGTGCCAGCAGCCAAGCCTACCAGGGGGGGCCGTCCACAGATACGCAGTATTTT. Translation gives CASSQAYQGGPSTDTQYF.

The chain's CDR3 is CASSEAAGVGSPLHF. The CDR3 coding sequence is TGTGCCAGCAGTGAAGCGGCAGGGGTTGGTTCACCCCTCCACTTT. The chain recombines TRBV6-1 with TRBJ1-6; weak D call: TRBD1 (6 bases). This CDR3 spans 15 amino acids. Trimming took off 0 bases at V and 9 bases at J, with 12 bases between the two ends. Germline CDR1 and CDR2: MNHNS and SASEGT.

V and J are TRBV3-1 (or the pseudogene TRBV3-2) and TRBJ1-2; D is ambiguous. CDR3 length: 14 amino acids. Trimming removed 0 bases from V and 13 bases from J, with 18 bases in between. Germline CDR1 is LGHDT and CDR2 is YNNKEL (reference sequence). CDR3 sequence reads: CASSQDLGGVLSTF. The CDR3 DNA reads as TGTGCCAGCAGCCAAGATCTCGGCGGGGTTTTAAGCACCTTC.

The V gene is TRBV5-1, the J gene TRBJ1-3, with D unclear. There are 15 residues in the CDR3. Germline V gene lookup returns CDR1 SGHRS and CDR2 YFSETQ. The V and J ends lost 2 bases and 0 bases respectively, with 9 bases between them. CDR3 bases: TGCGCCAGCAGCTTTGTAGGGAACTCTGGAAACACCATATATTTT. As protein: CASSFVGNSGNTIYF.

V usage is TRBV14 and J usage is TRBJ2-6; no definite D call. Germline loops: CDR1 SGHDN, CDR2 FVKESK. The CDR3 contains 18 residues. V lost 0 bases and J 0 bases, leaving 12 bases between the germline ends. The CDR3 DNA reads TGTGCCAGCAGCCAAGATAGAATTTCCCGCTCTGGGGCCAACGTCCTGACTTTC. The encoded protein is CASSQDRISRSGANVLTF.

V gene TRBV12-3 or TRBV12-4 combines with J gene TRBJ1-2; no clear D gene. This CDR3 has 13 amino acids. V was pared by 8 bases and J by 5 bases, with 15 bases between. The CDR3 nucleotides read TGTGCCAGCCGCTATGCCGGGGATTATGGCTACACCTTC. Encoded protein: CASRYAGDYGYTF.

The chain is built from TRBV4-3 and TRBJ1-4; D possibly corresponds to TRBD1 (6 bases). CDR1 LGHNA and CDR2 YSLEER come from the germline V gene. This CDR3 spans 15 amino acids. Trimming removed 4 bases from V and 6 bases from J, with 15 bases in between. The CDR3 DNA follows: TGCGCCAGCAGCCGCTTGACAGGCGAGGATGAAAAACTGTTTTTT. It encodes CASSRLTGEDEKLFF.

This clone was seen only a few times. This chain joins TRBV9 and TRBJ2-2; D unclear. Trimming removed 0 bases at V and 0 bases at J, with 12 bases between. The length of the CDR3 is 17 residues. Germline V gene data show CDR1 as SGDLS and CDR2 as YYNGEE. The CDR3, as DNA: TGTGCCAGCAGCGTAGTCGGGCAGATCGCGAACACCGGGGAGCTGTTTTTT. Translated: CASSVVGQIANTGELFF.